The 8 T cell receptor beta chains below were found in one sample sequenced in a study of T cells after yellow fever vaccination. Each CDR3 protein is one row after TCRdb ran MiXCR on the 5' RACE reads. The table lists a few hundred thousand distinct CDR3 sequences, less than 20% of them singletons. This sample comprised PBMCs, obtained 15 days after the yellow fever booster vaccination. These receptors all come from a man between 25 and 39 years old who received the YFV17D yellow fever vaccine.

The table lists this clonotype with a few counts. This chain joins TRBV10-3 and TRBJ2-7; the D is unclear. Between the trimmed V and J ends, which lost 6 bases and 3 bases, there was a span of 9 bases. This CDR3 comprises 12 residues. The germline V gene has CDR1 ENHRY and CDR2 SYGVKD. The CDR3 nucleotides are TGTGCCATCAGGGACCATTACTACGAGCAGTACTTC. As protein: CAIRDHYYEQYF.

This clonotype has a handful of counts. The chain joins TRBV6-5 to TRBJ2-5, with D uncertain. CDR3 length: 14 residues. From germline, CDR1 is MNHEY and CDR2 SVGAGI. Trimming pared 0 bases from V and 9 bases from J, leaving 14 bases between. CDR3 in DNA: TGTGCCAGCAGTTACTCAGTCTTCTCCGTGGCCCAGTACTTC. Its protein is CASSYSVFSVAQYF.

This clonotype was found a few times. This rearrangement joins TRBV9 to TRBJ1-2; no definite D call. Germline CDR1 and CDR2: SGDLS and YYNGEE. Trimming stripped 3 bases from V and 6 bases from J, with 15 bases between. This CDR3 comprises 14 residues. The CDR3 region is CASSATLRGDGYTF. CDR3 in DNA: TGTGCCAGCAGCGCTACACTCCGGGGTGATGGCTACACCTTC.

Remarks on this clonotype: Given a much more abundant clone one base away, this may be a read error. V usage is TRBV29-1 and J usage is TRBJ2-3; TRBD2 might be the D (6 bases). V was clipped by 8 bases and J by 1 base, with 10 bases between them. Germline CDR1 SQVTM, CDR2 ANQGSEA. This CDR3 has 12 amino acids. The CDR3 protein is CSWEACTDTQYF. Here the CDR3 DNA reads TGCAGCTGGGAGGCTTGCACAGATACGCAGTATTTT.

The chain has TRBV7-9 and TRBJ1-5; D is perhaps TRBD1 (5 bases). This CDR3 is 14 amino acids long. The V gene lost 5 bases and the J gene lost 5 bases, with 13 bases spanning the gap. Germline loops: CDR1 SEHNR, CDR2 FQNEAQ (reference sequence). This chain's CDR3 is CASSPTRGDQPQHF. The CDR3 coding sequence is TGTGCCAGCAGCCCCACCCGGGGGGATCAGCCCCAGCATTTT.

V gene TRBV7-2 combines with J gene TRBJ2-7; D ambiguous. CDR3 length equals 15 residues. V was cut by 1 base and J by 1 base, with 11 bases left in between. Looked up from germline, CDR1 is SGHTA and CDR2 is FQGNSA. The DNA for the CDR3 is TGTGCCAGCAGCTTAGACCAGGTTAGATCCTACGAGCAGTACTTC. Translated, it gives CASSLDQVRSYEQYF.

The chain links TRBV20-1 to TRBJ2-5; 7 bases are shared with TRBD2. CDR1 DFQATT and CDR2 SNEGSKA come from the germline V gene (reference sequence). The CDR3 loop spans 14 amino acids. With V trimmed by 6 bases and J by 4 bases, 11 bases remained unmatched. The CDR3: CSAPSSGVVETQYF. The CDR3 bases are TGCAGTGCACCTTCTAGCGGAGTAGTAGAGACCCAGTACTTC.

The chain couples TRBV29-1 to TRBJ2-5; the D is unclear. This CDR3 is 15 amino acids long. Germline CDR1 is SQVTM and CDR2 is ANQGSEA. V lost 1 base, J lost 5 bases, and 17 bases lay in between. This CDR3 is CSVEALRSDGETQYF. CDR3 in DNA: TGCAGCGTTGAAGCCCTCCGTTCCGATGGGGAGACCCAGTACTTC.